Below, 18 T cell receptor beta chains from the same sample are listed, as sequenced in a study of T cell responses to AZD1222 COVID-19 vaccine. Using immunoSEQ multiplex PCR, the repertoire was profiled, and TCRdb retains in-frame clones only, with some absent. This sample has approximately 150,000 clones, with roughly 92% found just once. The source material was peripheral blood, sampled on day 0 of AZD1222 vaccination. These receptors were obtained from an adult in good health.

The rearrangement uses TRBV12-3 or TRBV12-4 and TRBJ2-5; no firm D call. The CDR3 totals 11 residues. Trimming left V 5 bases short and J 3 bases short, with 4 bases between. The CDR3 is CASSLEETQYF. DNA for the CDR3: TGTGCCAGCAGTCTCGAAGAGACCCAGTACTTC.

The V and J genes are TRBV6-5 and TRBJ2-7; D is unresolved. V shed 4 bases and J shed 6 bases, with 16 bases lying between them. The germline V gene encodes CDR1 MNHEY and CDR2 SVGAGI. CDR3 size: 14 residues. As DNA, the CDR3 is TGTGCCAGCAGTTTTGGGCGGAACAGTGCCGAGCAGTACTTC. Translated: CASSFGRNSAEQYF.

This clone occurred many times. This chain uses TRBV27 with TRBJ2-7, with D perhaps TRBD2 (5 bases). Germline V gene data show CDR1 as MNHEY and CDR2 as SMNVEV (reference sequence). The germline V and J ends were trimmed by 8 bases and 2 bases, with 10 bases remaining between them. This CDR3 is built from 12 residues. CDR3 region: CASASTAYEQYF. The CDR3 DNA sequence: TGTGCCAGCGCTAGCACGGCCTACGAGCAGTACTTC.

A few counts support this clone. The V and J genes are TRBV7-9 and TRBJ2-2; perhaps TRBD1 as D (6 bases). Germline-derived CDR1 and CDR2 are SEHNR and FQNEAQ (reference sequence). Trimming took off 5 bases at V and 4 bases at J, with 11 bases between the two ends. This CDR3 contains 14 residues. This CDR3 is CASSLDRTTGELFF. The CDR3 nucleotides are TGTGCCAGCAGCCTTGACAGGACCACCGGGGAGCTGTTTTTT.

The V call is TRBV10-3, the J call TRBJ2-7; 9 bases line up with TRBD1. J gave up 4 bases and V 4 bases, and 2 bases lay outside the gene matches. This CDR3 spans 13 amino acids. In germline, CDR1 is ENHRY, CDR2 SYGVKD. The CDR3 bases are TGTGCCATCAGTGCCGGGACAGGGTACGAGCAGTACTTC. This encodes CAISAGTGYEQYF.

The chain is built from TRBV7-8 and TRBJ1-6; a possible D gene is TRBD1 (5 bases). The CDR3 spans 18 residues. Germline V gives CDR1 SGHVS, CDR2 FQNEAQ. V was trimmed by 5 bases and J by 0 bases, leaving 17 bases between them. CDR3 DNA: TGTGCCAGCAGCCCCAGGGCCTTTCGAAGCTCCTATAATTCACCCCTCCACTTT. Translation: CASSPRAFRSSYNSPLHF.

The genes are TRBV24-1 and TRBJ2-2; 9 nucleotides line up with TRBD1. The V segment lost 10 bases and the J segment 4 bases; nucleotides outside the gene matches: 12. Germline lookup yields CDR1 KGHDR and CDR2 SFDVKD. The CDR3 covers 16 residues. CDR3 DNA sequence: TGTGCCACACATGACAGGGGGTTTGCGAGCACCGGGGAGCTGTTTTTT. As protein: CATHDRGFASTGELFF.

J is TRBJ1-6 and V is TRBV2, with a weak D call TRBD1 (5 bases). Trimming left V 7 bases short and J 9 bases short, with 22 bases between. Germline V gene lookup returns CDR1 SNHLY and CDR2 FYNNEI. CDR3 size: 16 residues. The CDR3 sequence: CASTRSRRGVLSPLHF. The CDR3 bases are TGTGCCAGCACCCGGTCGAGGCGAGGGGTGCTTTCACCCCTCCACTTT.

The J gene is TRBJ1-1, the V gene TRBV18, with 10 bases fitting TRBD1. Germline trimming cut 6 bases from V and 11 bases from J; bases unmatched to any gene: 12. The germline gives CDR1 KGHSH, CDR2 LQKENI. CDR3 length: 14 residues. CDR3 coding DNA: TGTGCCAGCTCTTCAAAGGACAGGGGGAACAGGGCTTTCTTT. Translation gives CASSSKDRGNRAFF.

V and J are TRBV7-9 and TRBJ2-4; D unclear. This CDR3 comprises 16 residues. The V gene lost 0 bases and the J gene lost 0 bases, with 9 bases spanning the gap. CDR1 is SEHNR and CDR2 is FQNEAQ in the germline V gene (reference sequence). The CDR3 DNA reads as TGTGCCAGCAGCTTAGCGGAGAAGCTAGCCAAAAACATTCAGTACTTC. Translating gives CASSLAEKLAKNIQYF.

The chain has TRBV11-2 and TRBJ2-3; 10 nucleotides align to TRBD2. In germline, CDR1 is SGHAT, CDR2 FQNNGV. Trimming took 1 base from V and 4 from J; bases not matched to a gene: 11. The CDR3 length is 18 residues. This chain's CDR3 is CASSLVSLSGGAADTQYF. DNA of the CDR3: TGTGCCAGCAGCTTAGTCTCGTTGAGCGGGGGGGCCGCAGATACGCAGTATTTT.

The chain recombines TRBV19 with TRBJ2-1, with D possibly TRBD2 on 5 matching bases. Deletions cut 3 bases from V and 9 bases from J, with 15 bases between. Looked up from germline, CDR1 is LNHDA and CDR2 is SQIVND (reference sequence). CDR3 length: 14 residues. This CDR3 is CASSIYGSGVEQFF. CDR3 nucleotides: TGTGCCAGTAGTATCTATGGGAGTGGGGTTGAGCAGTTCTTC.

CDR3 sequence: CASTDRRTSGSNEQFF. CDR3 sequence (DNA): TGTGCCAGCACTGATCGGAGGACTAGCGGGAGTAATGAGCAGTTCTTC. The rearrangement uses TRBV6-6 and TRBJ2-1; 13 nucleotides line up with TRBD2. The trim removed 7 bases at V and 7 bases at J, leaving 10 bases unmatched. This CDR3 contains 16 residues. Germline V CDR1 and CDR2: MNHNY, SVGAGI (reference sequence).

To note about this clone: A junction boundary mismatches the germline segment, possibly from a read error. The gene calls are TRBV20-1 and TRBJ2-1; TRBD1 might be the D (5 bases). CDR1 and CDR2 (germline): DFQATT, SNEGSKA (reference sequence). CDR3 length: 11 amino acids. CDR3 loop: CSAETVLRSVF. CDR3 DNA sequence: TGCAGTGCAGAGACAGTGCTACGTTCGGTCTTC.

This chain joins TRBV4-1 and TRBJ1-6; 12 bases match TRBD1. Trimming at V came to 3 bases and at J to 10 bases, leaving 13 bases not matched to a gene. The CDR3 sequence is 18 residues long. From germline, CDR1 is MGHRA and CDR2 YSYEKL. CDR3 protein: CASSHSPPGQGAGSPLHF. The CDR3 DNA reads as TGCGCCAGCAGCCACTCTCCTCCGGGACAGGGGGCAGGGTCACCCCTCCACTTT.

The V and J genes are TRBV2 and TRBJ1-1; D is possibly TRBD1 (5 bases). V was trimmed by 6 bases and J by 1 base, leaving 15 bases between them. The germline gives CDR1 SNHLY, CDR2 FYNNEI. The CDR3 is 15 residues long. This CDR3 reads CASSQQDVWNTEAFF. CDR3 sequence (DNA): TGTGCCAGCAGCCAACAGGACGTATGGAACACTGAAGCTTTCTTT.

The chain has TRBV6-1 and TRBJ1-4, with D maybe TRBD1 (5 bases). Trimming shortened V by 4 bases and J by 6 bases, and 18 bases separated the two germline ends. This CDR3 is 16 amino acids long. Per germline, CDR1 MNHNS and CDR2 SASEGT. The CDR3 is CASSGRRDTKHEKLFF. CDR3 nucleotides: TGTGCCAGCAGTGGTCGCAGGGATACAAAGCATGAAAAACTGTTTTTT.

This clone was counted a single time. The rearrangement links TRBV4-1 to TRBJ1-5, with 8 positions matching TRBD1. J was trimmed by 2 bases and V by 5 bases; bases with no gene match: 2. Germline V gives CDR1 MGHRA, CDR2 YSYEKL. This CDR3 is built from 14 residues. The CDR3 protein is CASSSTGGNQPQHF. The DNA of the CDR3 is TGCGCCAGCAGCTCGACAGGGGGCAATCAGCCCCAGCATTTT.